Listed below are T cell receptor beta chains from one sample, sequenced in a study of control samples from healthy donors and cancer patients. Produced via immunoSEQ multiplex PCR; TCRdb's table is partial and in-frame only. Here the sample spans tens of thousands of clones, over 85% being singletons. Sequences were obtained from PBMCs. The receptors derive from a man aged 40-49 years with colorectal cancer. CDR3s include the opening cysteine and the closing phenylalanine or tryptophan. Each record gives: clone size, CDR3 length, J gene, D gene, V gene, CDR3 DNA, CDR3 protein. A D gene is named only where the DNA matches it firmly. Some rows have no size entry. The others give once, few or many, or a class for an expanded clone.

- | 13 | TRBJ1-1 | - | TRBV27 | TGTGCCACCCCCGACAGAAGCAACACTGAAGCTTTCTTT | CATPDRSNTEAFF
- | 18 | TRBJ2-1 | TRBD2 | TRBV4-3 | TGCGCCAGCAGCCAAGGGACTAGCGGGAGGGCCTGGTTCAATGAGCAGTTCTTC | CASSQGTSGRAWFNEQFF
- | 15 | TRBJ2-7 | TRBD2 | TRBV24-1 | TGTGCCACCAGTTCTAGCGGGAGGCCTCCCTACGAGCAGTACTTC | CATSSSGRPPYEQYF
- | 11 | TRBJ2-5 | - | TRBV7-9 | TGTGCCAGCAGCTTAACAGAGACCCAGTACTTC | CASSLTETQYF
- | 14 | TRBJ1-3 | - | TRBV6-5 | TGTGCCAGCACATGGGGAACCTCTGGAAACACCATATATTTT | CASTWGTSGNTIYF
- | 17 | TRBJ2-7 | TRBD2 | TRBV15 | TGTGCCACCAGCAGAGGGGGGAGACTAGCTCGGTCCTACGAGCAGTACTTC | CATSRGGRLARSYEQYF
- | 15 | TRBJ1-6 | TRBD1 | TRBV7-9 | TGTGCCAGCAGCTTAGTGACAGGGGTTAATTCACCCCTCCACTTT | CASSLVTGVNSPLHF
- | 15 | TRBJ2-7 | - | TRBV7-9 | TGTGCCAGCAGCCAGGGACGTTCCCCCTCCTACGAGCAGTACTTC | CASSQGRSPSYEQYF
- | 15 | TRBJ1-1 | - | TRBV3-1/TRBV3-2 | TGTGCCAGCAGCCAAGAAATTCGGCAGGGGCCTGAAGCTTTCTTT | CASSQEIRQGPEAFF
- | 15 | TRBJ2-2 | TRBD2 | TRBV5-1 | TGCGCCAGCAGCTGGGAGGGGCAGAACACCGGGGAGCTGTTTTTT | CASSWEGQNTGELFF
- | 14 | TRBJ1-1 | - | TRBV2 | TGTGCCAGCAGTGAGCTAACAGGCAACACTGAAGCTTTCTTT | CASSELTGNTEAFF
- | 14 | TRBJ2-2 | - | TRBV18 | TGTGCCAGCTCACCGGGTTTGAACACCGGGGAGCTGTTTTTT | CASSPGLNTGELFF
- | 15 | TRBJ1-2 | - | TRBV10-3 | TGTGCCATCAGTGATTTCCAGGGGAGTGACTATGGCTACACCTTC | CAISDFQGSDYGYTF
- | 13 | TRBJ1-1 | - | TRBV27 | TGTGCCAGCAGCACCTCTCGACCCACCAGGGCTTTCTTT | CASSTSRPTRAFF
- | 16 | TRBJ2-3 | - | TRBV15 | TGTGCCACCAGCAGGGACCGACGAGGGGCTGGGGATACGCAGTATTTT | CATSRDRRGAGDTQYF
once | 16 | TRBJ2-2 | - | TRBV27 | TGTGCCAGCAGTTTGGTTGTAGCAGGGGGGACCGGGGAGCTGTTTTTT | CASSLVVAGGTGELFF
- | 14 | TRBJ2-7 | TRBD1 | TRBV5-1 | TGCGCCAGCAGCCTGACAAACAGGGGCCACGAGCAGTACTTC | CASSLTNRGHEQYF
- | 15 | TRBJ2-1 | TRBD2 | TRBV27 | TGTGCCAGCAGTTTAATTAAAGCGGGGTACAATGAGCAGTTCTTC | CASSLIKAGYNEQFF
- | 16 | TRBJ2-3 | TRBD2 | TRBV25-1 | TGTGCCAGCAGTGAATCGTCTAGCGGGAAGGCAGATACGCAGTATTTT | CASSESSSGKADTQYF
- | 11 | TRBJ2-7 | - | TRBV20-1 | TGCAGTGCTAGAGAAGCCTACGAGCAGTACTTC | CSAREAYEQYF
- | 13 | TRBJ2-7 | TRBD1 | TRBV9 | TGTGCCAGCAGCCAGGGACAGGGCTACGAGCAGTACTTC | CASSQGQGYEQYF
- | 15 | TRBJ2-1 | - | TRBV3-1/TRBV3-2 | TGTGCCAGCAGCCAAGCAGCCGGCTCCTCCAATGAGCAGTTCTTC | CASSQAAGSSNEQFF
- | 15 | TRBJ2-7 | TRBD1 | TRBV10-3 | TGTGCCATCATGCCCGACAGGGGAGACCCCTACGAGCAGTACTTC | CAIMPDRGDPYEQYF
- | 18 | TRBJ2-1 | - | TRBV27 | TGTGCCAGCAGTTCCCGACCAGGGACTCCTCCCTCCTACAATGAGCAGTTCTTC | CASSSRPGTPPSYNEQFF
- | 11 | TRBJ2-7 | - | TRBV6-5 | TGTGCCACCAGAAGGGCCCACGAGCAGTACTTC | CATRRAHEQYF
- | 12 | TRBJ2-3 | - | TRBV30 | TGTGCCTGGGTCACGCGCACAGATACGCAGTATTTT | CAWVTRTDTQYF
- | 18 | TRBJ2-3 | TRBD2 | TRBV13 | TGTGCCAGCAGCTTAGGGATCGGGACTAGCGGTACCACAGATACGCAGTATTTT | CASSLGIGTSGTTDTQYF
once | 14 | TRBJ2-5 | - | TRBV7-3 | TGTGCCAGCAGTCCATCAGGGGTTGGAGAGACCCAGTACTTC | CASSPSGVGETQYF
once | 14 | TRBJ2-7 | - | TRBV6-5 | TGTGCCAGCAGTTATCGACCCGGGGGCTACGAGCAGTACTTC | CASSYRPGGYEQYF
- | 13 | TRBJ1-6 | - | TRBV18 | TGTGCCAGCTCACCCTCAGAGAATTCACCCCTCCACTTT | CASSPSENSPLHF
- | 15 | TRBJ1-5 | - | TRBV27 | TGTGCCAGCAGTTTAACCACACAAGGCAATCAGCCCCAGCATTTT | CASSLTTQGNQPQHF
once | 16 | TRBJ2-1 | - | TRBV7-3 | TGTGCCAGCAACCCGACCGGGAGAGTGGGTTACAATGAGCAGTTCTTC | CASNPTGRVGYNEQFF
- | 13 | TRBJ2-7 | - | TRBV5-1 | TGCGCCAGCAGCTTAAGTCAGGCCTACGAGCAGTACTTC | CASSLSQAYEQYF
- | 12 | TRBJ2-7 | TRBD2 | TRBV2 | TGTGCCAGCATAGCGGGAGGCTACGAGCAGTACTTC | CASIAGGYEQYF
- | 14 | TRBJ2-3 | - | TRBV9 | TGTGCCAGCAGCCCCCTATCGGGATCAGATACGCAGTATTTT | CASSPLSGSDTQYF